The clone carrying this T cell receptor beta chain came up many times. Its antigen is unidentified. RNA transcripts gave rise to amplified TCR beta CDR3 regions. The HTBI primer set drove a first-round RT-PCR of the TCR CDR3. TCRdb independently ran MiXCR on the multiplex PCR reads; one entry per CDR3 protein. Of some 760,000 distinct CDR3 sequences in the sample, approximately 15% were seen once. The data derive from a study of T cells in Graves' hyperthyroidism and ophthalmopathy. Across the whole study: Peripheral blood was drawn at first diagnosis, prior to all treatment. Findings and limits, study-wide: For ophthalmopathy, model prediction preceded onset by a median roughly 6.2 months.

Patients between 18 and 65 years old had hyperthyroidism, newly diagnosed and lasting under 2 months. Germline V gene data show CDR1 as GTSNPN and CDR2 as SVGIG (reference sequence). V lost 0 bases and J 0 bases, leaving 9 bases between the germline ends. The CDR3 covers 15 residues. The chain joins TRBV30 to TRBJ2-1; D gene uncertain. The receptor was derived from a woman aged 18-29 years with Graves' hyperthyroidism. Sequencing used blood. DNA for the CDR3: TGTGCCTGGAGTGTGGCTAGTGGCTCCTACAATGAGCAGTTCTTC. This encodes CAWSVASGSYNEQFF.